The sequence of this T cell receptor (beta chain) was determined in a study of Graves' ophthalmopathy and Graves' hyperthyroidism. Study background: No treatment had been given when peripheral blood was collected at initial diagnosis. Study outcomes and limitations: With roughly 69% sensitivity and roughly 76% specificity, the model predicted ophthalmopathy progression.

CDR3 length equals 15 residues. The germline CDR1 and CDR2 sequences are MNHEY and SVGAGI. V lost 2 bases to trimming and J lost 3 bases, with 10 bases between them. A note on this clonotype: Its matching antigen is unknown.

RNA transcripts served as template for amplifying TCR beta CDR3 sequences. First-round RT-PCR employed HTBI primers, with a second-round multiplex PCR after it. TCRdb re-analysed the multiplex PCR reads in MiXCR, keeping a single row per CDR3 protein. The sample carries 300,000 to 450,000 distinct CDR3 sequences, about 15% recorded once. Hyperthyroidism patients were newly diagnosed, ill under 2 months, and aged 18 to 65 years. A diagnosis was made from clinical symptoms together with serum thyroxine, TRAb, thyroid ultrasound and orbital computed tomography. The rearrangement uses TRBV6-5 and TRBJ2-2, with unresolved D. This sequence originates from an adult woman with stable Graves' hyperthyroidism. The sequencing input was peripheral blood. The CDR3: CASSYRTLDTGELFF. The CDR3 DNA sequence: TGTGCCAGCAGTTACAGAACTCTCGACACCGGGGAGCTGTTTTTT.